This entry lists 8 T cell receptor beta chains sequenced from one sample in a study of graft-versus-host responses after intestinal transplantation. Sequencing used immunoSEQ multiplex PCR; TCRdb keeps in-frame clones, though not all of them. The profile covers about 47,000 clones, with 85% to 95% appearing a single time and approximately 0.25% taken by the ten largest. Which antigens these TCRs recognize remains unknown. The sequences come from unstimulated CD8+ T cells sorted from spleen or lymph node cells, collected before transplant. The receptors were gathered from a human donor who was the organ donor for an intestinal transplant.

The rearrangement links TRBV13 to TRBJ1-1; D perhaps matches TRBD1 (6 bases). The germline V gene encodes CDR1 PRHDT and CDR2 FYEKMQ (reference sequence). The CDR3 extends over 14 amino acids. The germline V and J ends were trimmed by 1 base and 7 bases, with 13 bases remaining between them. The CDR3 DNA reads TGTGCCAGCAGCTTAGAGAGCCTCAGGGGTGAAGCTTTCTTT. Residues: CASSLESLRGEAFF.

The gene calls are TRBV28 and TRBJ1-2; D ambiguous. Germline V gene lookup returns CDR1 MDHEN and CDR2 SYDVKM. Trimming removed 3 bases from V and 0 bases from J, with 14 bases in between. The CDR3 loop spans 16 amino acids. Here the CDR3 reads CASSFGGSVSNYGYTF. The CDR3 region has the DNA TGTGCCAGCAGTTTCGGAGGGTCGGTATCTAACTATGGCTACACCTTC.

J is TRBJ2-7 and V is TRBV28; 8 bases are shared with TRBD1. Unmatched junction bases numbered 6, after V lost 5 bases and J lost 0 bases. Per the germline V gene, CDR1 is MDHEN and CDR2 is SYDVKM. The CDR3 extends over 15 amino acids. The CDR3 nucleotides are TGTGCCAGCAGTCTCGGGACAGGCAACTCCTACGAGCAGTACTTC. Its translation: CASSLGTGNSYEQYF. The full variable domain, completed using reference TRBV28 and TRBJ2-7, is DVKVTQSSRYLVKRTGEKVFLECVQDMDHENMFWYRQDPGLGLRLIYFSYDVKMKEKGDIPEGYSVSREKKERFSLILESASTNQTSMYLCASSLGTGNSYEQYFGPGTRLTVT.

The chain is built from TRBV5-6 and TRBJ2-5; weak D call: TRBD1 (5 bases). The J call may be incorrect, as the DNA end agrees better with TRBJ2-7. CDR1 and CDR2 from the germline V gene are SGHDT and YYEEEE. The CDR3 covers 12 residues. This CDR3 is CASSLGAYEQYF. The DNA of the CDR3 is TGTGCCAGCAGCTTAGGGGCTTACGAGCAGTACTTC.

The gene calls are TRBV27 and TRBJ2-3; 12 bases match TRBD2. The J segment lost 6 bases and the V segment lost 7 bases, leaving 20 bases of the junction unmatched. The germline gives CDR1 MNHEY, CDR2 SMNVEV (reference sequence). This CDR3 region has 19 residues. CDR3 sequence reads: CASIRAPNLAGGRWDTQYF. CDR3 coding DNA: TGTGCCAGCATCCGGGCCCCAAATCTAGCGGGGGGGCGTTGGGATACGCAGTATTTT.

CDR3 residues: CASSPGGVEAAGELFF. In DNA, the CDR3 is TGTGCCAGCAGCCCCGGGGGCGTGGAGGCGGCCGGGGAGCTGTTTTTT. The chain is built from TRBV13 and TRBJ2-2, with D perhaps matching TRBD1 or TRBD2 (6 bases each). Trimming removed 5 bases at V and 6 bases at J, with 19 bases between. Germline values: CDR1 PRHDT, CDR2 FYEKMQ (reference sequence). The CDR3 consists of 16 residues.

This chain links TRBV5-6 with TRBJ1-5; D ambiguous. V lost 1 base, J lost 3 bases, and 8 bases lay in between. CDR1 SGHDT and CDR2 YYEEEE come from the germline V gene. The CDR3 consists of 14 residues. CDR3 sequence (DNA): TGTGCCAGCAGCTTGTACAAGTCCAATCAGCCCCAGCATTTT. Translated: CASSLYKSNQPQHF. The full variable domain, in which reference TRBV5-6 and TRBJ1-5 provide the parts outside the CDR3, is DAGVTQSPTHLIKTRGQQVTLRCSPKSGHDTVSWYQQALGQGPQFIFQYYEEEERQRGNFPDRFSGHQFPNYSSELNVNALLLGDSALYLCASSLYKSNQPQHFGDGTRLSIL.

CDR3 nucleotides: TGTGCCAGCAGCTCGGGACAGGGCCTAGGGGACATTCAGTACTTC. Translated, it gives CASSSGQGLGDIQYF. The rearrangement joins TRBV5-6 to TRBJ2-4; 9 bases are shared with TRBD1. This CDR3 contains 15 residues. Germline V gives CDR1 SGHDT, CDR2 YYEEEE. V gave up 3 bases and J gave up 8 bases; unmatched junction bases: 9.